Shown below are 15 T cell receptor beta chains from a single sample sequenced in a study of cytomegalovirus exposure and HLA in healthy donors. The PCR ran on 60 Vbeta and 13 Jbeta primers. Some clones are missing from TCRdb's copy, which holds only in-frame ones; the method was immunoSEQ multiplex PCR. The sample holds under 200,000 clones, roughly 80% seen once. Sequenced sample: PBMCs. These receptors originate from a woman under 30 in good health and CMV-seronegative.

DNA of the CDR3: TGTGCCAGCAGTCACCGGGACAGGTGGACAGATACGCAGTATTTT. Its protein product is CASSHRDRWTDTQYF. The chain combines TRBV27 with TRBJ2-3, with TRBD1 identical over 8 bases. Germline lookup yields CDR1 MNHEY and CDR2 SMNVEV (reference sequence). The CDR3 runs 15 residues. V shed 5 bases, J shed 3 bases, and the junction held 7 bases outside the gene matches.

This sequence joins TRBV30 and TRBJ1-5, with 8 bases aligning to TRBD1. Germline CDR1 GTSNPN, CDR2 SVGIG (reference sequence). V shed 8 bases and J 2 bases; nucleotides not matched to a gene: 11. The CDR3 length is 15 residues. CDR3 DNA: TGTGCCCTCTCGACAGGGGCGGTGCGCAATCAGCCCCAGCATTTT. Protein: CALSTGAVRNQPQHF.

The chain has TRBV29-1 and TRBJ1-2, with 8 bases that match TRBD1. Germline CDR1 reads SQVTM; CDR2 reads ANQGSEA. The CDR3 loop spans 14 amino acids. J gave up 8 bases and V 4 bases, and 12 bases lay outside the gene matches. The CDR3 DNA sequence: TGCAGCGTTGCAGGGCAGGGGGCGCTGGGAGGCTACACCTTC. This encodes CSVAGQGALGGYTF.

CDR3 region: CASSYTGVAKNIQYF. The CDR3 nucleotides are TGTGCCAGCAGTTACACCGGGGTAGCCAAAAACATTCAGTACTTC. This chain uses TRBV6-5 with TRBJ2-4; D may be TRBD2 (5 bases). The germline V and J ends were trimmed by 2 bases and 0 bases, with 8 bases remaining between them. This CDR3 region has 15 residues. The germline V gene encodes CDR1 MNHEY and CDR2 SVGAGI.

J is TRBJ2-1 and V is TRBV19, with D tentatively TRBD1 (6 bases). CDR1 and CDR2 from the germline V gene are LNHDA and SQIVND (reference sequence). V was shortened by 7 bases and J by 2 bases, with 12 bases between the two germline ends. There are 14 residues in the CDR3. The CDR3 protein is CASTRGTAYNEQFF. The CDR3 bases are TGTGCCAGTACAAGGGGGACCGCCTACAATGAGCAGTTCTTC. Together with reference TRBV19 and TRBJ2-1, the CDR3 gives the full variable domain: DGGITQSPKYLFRKEGQNVTLSCEQNLNHDAMYWYRQDPGQGLRLIYYSQIVNDFQKGDIAEGYSVSREKKESFPLTVTSAQKNPTAFYLCASTRGTAYNEQFFGPGTRLTVL.

V and J are TRBV2 and TRBJ2-5; tentatively, D is TRBD2 (5 bases). There are 14 residues in the CDR3. Per germline, CDR1 SNHLY and CDR2 FYNNEI. V shed 7 bases and J shed 3 bases, with 15 bases lying between them. This CDR3 is CASIQGLAKETQYF. In DNA form, the CDR3 reads TGTGCCAGCATCCAAGGGCTAGCCAAAGAGACCCAGTACTTC. The whole variable domain, remainder taken from reference TRBV2 and TRBJ2-5, is EPEVTQTPSHQVTQMGQEVILRCVPISNHLYFYWYRQILGQKVEFLVSFYNNEISEKSEIFDDQFSVERPDGSNFTLKIRSTKLEDSAMYFCASIQGLAKETQYFGPGTRLLVL.

Here the CDR3 reads CASSLIKVFGGSQETQYF. In nucleotides, the CDR3 is TGTGCCAGCAGCTTAATAAAGGTTTTCGGCGGGTCCCAAGAGACCCAGTACTTC. The chain has TRBV7-2 and TRBJ2-5; a weak D match, TRBD2 (5 bases). V lost 2 bases to trimming and J lost 1 base, with 20 bases between them. The V gene's germline CDR1 is SGHTA and CDR2 FQGNSA. This CDR3 is 18 amino acids long.

The rearrangement joins TRBV9 to TRBJ2-3; TRBD2 matches at 8 bases. The germline CDR1 and CDR2 sequences are SGDLS and YYNGEE. The CDR3 length is 16 residues. Trimming removed 2 bases from V and 1 base from J; junction bases left unmatched: 6. The CDR3 reads CASSVISGARTDTQYF. In DNA form, the CDR3 reads TGTGCCAGCAGCGTGATTAGCGGGGCCCGCACAGATACGCAGTATTTT. Variable domain in full (rest from reference TRBV9 and TRBJ2-3): DSGVTQTPKHLITATGQRVTLRCSPRSGDLSVYWYQQSLDQGLQFLIQYYNGEERAKGNILERFSAQQFPDLHSELNLSSLELGDSALYFCASSVISGARTDTQYFGPGTRLTVL.

The gene calls are TRBV28 and TRBJ2-1; 12 bases map to TRBD2. Looked up from germline, CDR1 is MDHEN and CDR2 is SYDVKM. The CDR3 extends over 15 amino acids. Germline trimming cut 5 bases from V and 8 bases from J; bases unmatched to any gene: 7. The CDR3 DNA sequence: TGTGCCAGCAGTAGCCCGGGACTAGCGGGCGATGAGCAGTTCTTC. Residues: CASSSPGLAGDEQFF.

The rearrangement uses TRBV6-1 and TRBJ2-7; tentative D call: TRBD1 (5 bases). Germline CDR1 MNHNS, CDR2 SASEGT. The V and J ends lost 2 bases and 4 bases respectively, with 9 bases between them. CDR3 length equals 13 residues. For the CDR3, the DNA is TGTGCCAGCAGTGAACTTCAGGGTTACGAGCAGTACTTC. Translation gives CASSELQGYEQYF.

The rearrangement links TRBV27 to TRBJ2-7; 10 nucleotides agree with TRBD1. The CDR3 is 19 residues long. Unmatched junction bases numbered 16, after V lost 2 bases and J lost 3 bases. Germline V gene sequence: CDR1 MNHEY, CDR2 SMNVEV (reference sequence). CDR3 sequence (DNA): TGTGCCAGCAGTTTAGCCGGGACAGGGGAAACCAGGGCCTACTACGAGCAGTACTTC. Translating gives CASSLAGTGETRAYYEQYF.

This chain's CDR3 is CASRASTDTQYF. The CDR3 DNA reads as TGCGCCAGCAGGGCTAGCACAGATACGCAGTATTTT. The rearrangement links TRBV10-2 to TRBJ2-3, with unresolved D. Per germline, CDR1 WSHSY and CDR2 SAAADI. CDR3 length equals 12 residues. The germline V and J ends were trimmed by 6 bases and 0 bases, with 4 bases remaining between them.

V and J are TRBV15 and TRBJ2-5, with D possibly TRBD2 on 6 matching bases. Trimming cost V 9 bases and J 0 bases, with 17 bases left between them. The CDR3 runs 15 residues. The germline CDR1 and CDR2 sequences are LNHNV and YYDKDF (reference sequence). In nucleotides, the CDR3 is TGTGCCACTGGGACTTCTATGGGGTACCAAGAGACCCAGTACTTC. It translates to CATGTSMGYQETQYF.

The chain employs TRBV7-2 and TRBJ2-2, with D possibly TRBD1 on 5 matching bases. The V end lost 2 bases, the J end lost 7 bases, and 11 bases lay between the germline ends. CDR1 SGHTA and CDR2 FQGNSA come from the germline V gene. This CDR3 comprises 14 residues. The CDR3 region has the DNA TGTGCCAGCAGCTTAACCAGGGCTGGCGGGGAGCTGTTTTTT. Translated, it gives CASSLTRAGGELFF. The entire variable domain, with the rest obtained from reference TRBV7-2 and TRBJ2-2, is as follows: GAGVSQSPSNKVTEKGKDVELRCDPISGHTALYWYRQSLGQGLEFLIYFQGNSAPDKSGLPSDRFSAERTGGSVSTLTIQRTQQEDSAVYLCASSLTRAGGELFFGEGSRLTVL.

This chain uses TRBV27 with TRBJ2-1, with TRBD2 matching 11 bases. Trimming removed 7 bases from V and 0 bases from J; junction bases left unmatched: 11. Germline CDR1 is MNHEY and CDR2 is SMNVEV (reference sequence). The CDR3 sequence is 18 residues long. The CDR3 coding sequence is TGTGCCAGCAACCCGGGACTAGCGGTTCTCGACTCCTACAATGAGCAGTTCTTC. It specifies CASNPGLAVLDSYNEQFF.